This entry features one T cell receptor (beta chain) sequence. Its specificity is unknown. This record comes from a study of T cell repertoires in cytomegalovirus infection. TCRdb reanalysed the reads using MiXCR and keeps one entry per CDR3 protein. The sample contains about 110,000 distinct CDR3 sequences, approximately 45% of which appear only once. This CDR3 comprises 15 residues. Germline V lookup: CDR1 SGHDT, CDR2 YYEEEE. Trimming cost V 0 bases and J 4 bases, with 14 bases left between them. The genes are TRBV5-6 and TRBJ2-7, with D maybe TRBD1 (6 bases). The material sequenced was CD8+ T cells from cultured PBMCs, taken from culture after CMV antigen stimulation. The sequence was obtained from a human donor in good health (CMV status not recorded). Some clones in this sample may be carry-over from other donors' samples. As DNA, the CDR3 is TGTGCCAGCAGCTTGGTGGGACACGGCGGGTACGAGCAGTACTTC. Translation gives CASSLVGHGGYEQYF.